This T cell receptor beta chain was sequenced for a study of blood T cell repertoires in COVID-19. Study details: Samples representing acute and convalescent COVID-19 were sourced from the United States, Italy and Spain.

CDR1 and CDR2 from the germline V gene are LNHDA and SQIVND (reference sequence). Trimming stripped 3 bases from V and 8 bases from J, with 16 bases between. CDR3 length: 14 amino acids. Generated by immunoSEQ multiplex PCR, the TCRdb table keeps only in-frame clones and is missing some. Of 200,000 to 250,000 clones in the sample, around 90% are singletons; the top ten hold roughly 6.5%. The source material was peripheral blood. The rearrangement joins TRBV19 to TRBJ1-2; D ambiguous. This clonotype originated in a man between 60 and 75 years old who had recovered from COVID-19. The CDR3 loop is CASSMPGELRGYTF. In DNA, the CDR3 is TGTGCCAGTAGTATGCCCGGGGAACTGCGGGGCTACACCTTC.